This is a list of T cell receptor beta chains from one sample in a study of CD8+CD57+ T cells in acquired aplastic anemia. Via MiXCR, TCRdb re-called the reads, giving one row per CDR3 protein. The sample holds about 120,000 distinct CDR3 sequences, approximately 50% seen once. Sequenced: sorted CD4+, CD8+, or CD8+CD57+ T cells (not recorded which) from PBMCs. These receptors all come from a human donor with aplastic anemia. Each CDR3 is given with its conserved first and last residue. D genes are given only for firm matches. The size of a clone is reported for some rows only, either as once, few or many, or as a class for expanded clones.

>15|TRBD2|TRBV5-5|many|TRBJ2-7
CASSESSGRWYEQYF
TGTGCCAGCAGCGAATCTAGCGGGAGATGGTACGAGCAGTACTTC
>16|TRBD2|TRBV29-1|-|TRBJ2-3
CSVEVGLAWGTDTQYF
TGCAGCGTTGAAGTCGGACTAGCTTGGGGTACAGATACGCAGTATTTT
>17|-|TRBV10-3|-|TRBJ2-7
CAISESSGVDGAGEQYF
TGTGCCATCAGTGAGTCATCGGGTGTGGATGGGGCGGGGGAGCAGTACTTC
>15|-|TRBV24-1|few|TRBJ2-6
CATSDVSSGANVLTF
TGTGCTACCAGTGACGTTAGCTCTGGGGCCAACGTCCTGACTTTC
>13|-|TRBV7-9|-|TRBJ1-2
CASSFRGTYGYTF
TGTGCCAGCAGCTTTCGGGGTACCTATGGCTACACCTTC
>20|-|TRBV12-3/TRBV12-4|-|TRBJ1-3
CASSLKTLFVTDNSGNTIYF
TGTGCCAGCAGTCTCAAAACCTTATTCGTGACCGACAACTCTGGAAACACCATATATTTT
>14|TRBD2|TRBV29-1|-|TRBJ2-7
CSVEGTSGGYEQYF
TGCAGCGTTGAAGGGACTAGCGGGGGCTACGAGCAGTACTTC
>14|-|TRBV5-6|-|TRBJ1-2
CASSSPPPNYGYTF
TGTGCCAGCAGCTCACCCCCGCCGAACTATGGCTACACCTTC
>12|-|TRBV9|-|TRBJ2-2
CASSVMAGELFF
TGTGCCAGCAGCGTCATGGCCGGGGAGCTGTTTTTT
>14|TRBD2|TRBV19|-|TRBJ2-5
CASSALAGRETQYF
TGTGCCAGTAGTGCGCTAGCGGGACGGGAGACCCAGTACTTC
>14|TRBD2|TRBV2|many|TRBJ2-3
CASTRGREVDTQYF
TGTGCCAGCACCAGAGGGCGGGAGGTTGATACGCAGTATTTT
>14|-|TRBV4-2|-|TRBJ2-7
CASSQDSVGDEQYF
TGTGCCAGCAGCCAAGATTCTGTGGGAGACGAGCAGTACTTC
>15|-|TRBV5-4|-|TRBJ1-2
CASSLAGHQNYGYTF
TGTGCCAGCAGCCTAGCGGGGCACCAGAACTATGGCTACACCTTC
>14|-|TRBV7-9|-|TRBJ2-7
CASSLGGGAYEQYF
TGTGCCAGCAGCTTAGGGGGCGGAGCCTACGAGCAGTACTTC
>15|-|TRBV7-2|-|TRBJ1-3
CASSSDGLSGNTIYF
TGTGCCAGCAGTTCCGACGGGCTCTCTGGAAACACCATATATTTT
>14|-|TRBV5-1|-|TRBJ1-2
CASSSRGVKGGYTF
TGCGCCAGCAGTAGCAGAGGGGTGAAAGGCGGCTACACCTTC
>16|TRBD1|TRBV10-3|many|TRBJ2-5
CAISESGAGGQETQYF
TGTGCCATCAGTGAGTCGGGAGCAGGGGGCCAAGAGACCCAGTACTTC
>13|-|TRBV19|-|TRBJ2-2
CASSQSRTGELFF
TGTGCCAGTAGCCAGAGTAGGACCGGGGAGCTGTTTTTT
>15|TRBD2|TRBV13|few|TRBJ2-3
CASSLSGGVTDTQYF
TGTGCCAGCAGTCTTAGCGGGGGAGTTACAGATACGCAGTATTTT
>13|TRBD2|TRBV6-1|-|TRBJ2-5
CASSLAEQETQYF
TGTGCCAGCAGCCTAGCGGAACAAGAGACCCAGTACTTC
>14|-|TRBV5-1|once|TRBJ1-5
CASSTGTENQPQHF
TGCGCCAGCAGCACCGGGACTGAGAATCAGCCCCAGCATTTT
>13|-|TRBV7-6|-|TRBJ2-7
CASSPGARGEQYF
TGTGCCAGCAGCCCCGGGGCAAGGGGCGAGCAGTACTTC
>15|-|TRBV19|-|TRBJ1-1
CASSIDRSGYTEAFF
TGTGCCAGTAGTATAGATCGGAGCGGTTACACTGAAGCTTTCTTT
>13|-|TRBV10-3|-|TRBJ1-1
CAIKNQENTEAFF
TGTGCCATCAAAAACCAGGAGAACACTGAAGCTTTCTTT